Shown below are 15 T cell receptor beta chains from a single sample sequenced in a study of T cell responses to AZD1222 COVID-19 vaccine. Repertoires were generated with immunoSEQ multiplex PCR, while TCRdb's copy carries only in-frame clones and drops some. The data show about 130,000 clones, 80% to 95% seen once. The sample consisted of peripheral blood, taken 28 days after the second AZD1222 dose. The source is an adult who received the AZD1222 COVID-19 vaccine.

This sequence joins TRBV28 and TRBJ1-3; unclear D gene. Germline V CDR1 and CDR2: MDHEN, SYDVKM. The CDR3 loop spans 13 amino acids. V lost 3 bases and J lost 4, with 7 bases in between. CDR3 nucleotides: TGTGCCAGCAGTTTTCTTCTAGGAAACACCATATATTTT. Protein product: CASSFLLGNTIYF.

V is TRBV3-1 (or the pseudogene TRBV3-2) and J is TRBJ2-7, with D possibly being TRBD2 (6 bases). Trimming removed 3 bases at V and 1 base at J, with 19 bases between. Germline loops: CDR1 LGHDT, CDR2 YNNKEL (reference sequence). This CDR3 contains 17 residues. Written as DNA, the CDR3 is TGTGCCAGCAGCCATCTAGCCCAAACGGGGAGGTCCTACGAGCAGTACTTC. Amino acids: CASSHLAQTGRSYEQYF.

V gene TRBV11-2 combines with J gene TRBJ2-2; 12 nucleotides align to TRBD2. CDR1 and CDR2 from the germline V gene are SGHAT and FQNNGV. The CDR3 is made up of 17 amino acids. The V segment lost 4 bases and the J segment 4 bases; nucleotides outside the gene matches: 7. Written as DNA, the CDR3 is TGTGCCAGCAGCTCCCTAACTAGCGGGGGGTCCACCGGGGAGCTGTTTTTT. This gives the protein CASSSLTSGGSTGELFF.

CDR3 coding DNA: TGTGCCAGTACCACGAACCGGAGGGGGGTGGGACCCCTCCACTTT. Translation gives CASTTNRRGVGPLHF. This rearrangement joins TRBV19 to TRBJ1-6; tentative D call: TRBD1 (6 bases). The germline CDR1 and CDR2 sequences are LNHDA and SQIVND (reference sequence). This CDR3 has 15 amino acids. V gave up 7 bases and J gave up 12 bases, with 22 bases separating them.

The CDR3 DNA sequence: TGTGCCACCGCACTGTCGGGGAGGAATGAGCAGTTCTTC. It translates to CATALSGRNEQFF. The rearrangement uses TRBV24-1 and TRBJ2-1, with D possibly being TRBD2 (6 bases). The CDR3 totals 13 residues. Germline V gene lookup returns CDR1 KGHDR and CDR2 SFDVKD. V was shortened by 9 bases and J by 7 bases, with 15 bases between the two germline ends.

This chain links TRBV2 with TRBJ2-3; D ambiguous. The CDR3 is 13 amino acids. The V end was cut by 3 bases, the J end by 2 bases, with 6 bases between. The germline CDR1 and CDR2 sequences are SNHLY and FYNNEI. The CDR3 coding sequence is TGTGCCAGCAGTGACAGCAACACAGATACGCAGTATTTT. Its translation is CASSDSNTDTQYF.

Regarding this clone: Other nucleotide sequences in the sample specify the same CDR3. V and J are TRBV11-2 and TRBJ1-5; D unresolved. Trimming removed 3 bases from V and 1 base from J, with 4 bases in between. Germline assignment: CDR1 SGHAT and CDR2 FQNNGV. The CDR3 has 13 amino acids. In DNA form, the CDR3 reads TGTGCCAGCAGCTTGGGGAGCAATCAGCCCCAGCATTTT. Residues: CASSLGSNQPQHF.

This chain links TRBV12-5 with TRBJ1-2; no clear D gene. Trimming pared 0 bases from V and 0 bases from J, leaving 8 bases between. CDR1 and CDR2 from the germline V gene are LGHNT and FRNRAP. The CDR3 covers 15 residues. CDR3 loop: CASGLVPGSNYGYTF. DNA of the CDR3: TGTGCTAGTGGTTTGGTACCGGGCTCTAACTATGGCTACACCTTC.

V is TRBV19 and J is TRBJ1-5; 10 bases fit TRBD1. There are 14 residues in the CDR3. With V trimmed by 4 bases and J by 5 bases, 2 bases remained unmatched. CDR1 and CDR2 from the germline V gene are LNHDA and SQIVND (reference sequence). As DNA, the CDR3 is TGTGCCAGTAGTAAGGACAGGGGGGATCAGCCCCAGCATTTT. Protein product: CASSKDRGDQPQHF.

This clone has just one count. A junction end diverges from the germline sequence, so it may reflect a read error. The V and J genes are TRBV7-8 and TRBJ1-5, with D unclear. CDR3 length: 15 amino acids. Germline V gives CDR1 SGHVS, CDR2 FQNEAQ. The chain's CDR3 is CASSLGASFNRPQHF. The CDR3 coding sequence is TGTGCCAGCAGCTTAGGGGCCAGCTTTAATCGGCCCCAGCATTTT.

The chain combines TRBV12-3 or TRBV12-4 with TRBJ2-1; D might be TRBD2 (6 bases). CDR3 length equals 11 residues. With 7 bases removed from V and 12 bases from J, the gap between germline ends came to 13 bases. Written as DNA, the CDR3 is TGTGCCAGCACCTGGGGGGACGGGCAGTTCTTC. As protein: CASTWGDGQFF.

This sequence joins TRBV19 and TRBJ1-1, with 8 bases that match TRBD1. Germline CDR1 LNHDA, CDR2 SQIVND (reference sequence). The CDR3 is made up of 13 amino acids. Trimming removed 6 bases from V and 3 bases from J; junction bases left unmatched: 3. The CDR3 bases are TGTGCCAGTAGGAAACAGGGGGACACTGAAGCTTTCTTT. It yields the protein CASRKQGDTEAFF.

The chain is built from TRBV27 and TRBJ1-2, with TRBD1 matching 8 bases. With V trimmed by 5 bases and J by 4 bases, 3 bases remained unmatched. This CDR3 comprises 13 residues. Germline values: CDR1 MNHEY, CDR2 SMNVEV (reference sequence). CDR3 bases: TGTGCCAGCAGTCCCGGACAGGGCTATGGCTACACCTTC. Residues: CASSPGQGYGYTF.

This clone was recorded a few times. This chain connects TRBV6-5 to TRBJ2-1; D possibly corresponds to TRBD2 (6 bases). V lost 2 bases to trimming and J lost 1 base, with 9 bases between them. Germline-derived CDR1 and CDR2 are MNHEY and SVGAGI. The CDR3 consists of 15 residues. The CDR3 loop is CASSYKAGSYNEQFF. The CDR3 DNA follows: TGTGCCAGCAGTTACAAAGCGGGTTCCTACAATGAGCAGTTCTTC.

The sample holds one count of this clone. The V call is TRBV14, the J call TRBJ2-1; D perhaps matches TRBD1 (6 bases). Germline CDR1 SGHDN, CDR2 FVKESK. There are 16 residues in the CDR3. The V end lost 3 bases, the J end lost 4 bases, and 16 bases lay between the germline ends. This CDR3 is CASSHFGDRLYNEQFF. In nucleotides, the CDR3 is TGTGCCAGCAGCCATTTTGGAGACAGGCTTTACAATGAGCAGTTCTTC.